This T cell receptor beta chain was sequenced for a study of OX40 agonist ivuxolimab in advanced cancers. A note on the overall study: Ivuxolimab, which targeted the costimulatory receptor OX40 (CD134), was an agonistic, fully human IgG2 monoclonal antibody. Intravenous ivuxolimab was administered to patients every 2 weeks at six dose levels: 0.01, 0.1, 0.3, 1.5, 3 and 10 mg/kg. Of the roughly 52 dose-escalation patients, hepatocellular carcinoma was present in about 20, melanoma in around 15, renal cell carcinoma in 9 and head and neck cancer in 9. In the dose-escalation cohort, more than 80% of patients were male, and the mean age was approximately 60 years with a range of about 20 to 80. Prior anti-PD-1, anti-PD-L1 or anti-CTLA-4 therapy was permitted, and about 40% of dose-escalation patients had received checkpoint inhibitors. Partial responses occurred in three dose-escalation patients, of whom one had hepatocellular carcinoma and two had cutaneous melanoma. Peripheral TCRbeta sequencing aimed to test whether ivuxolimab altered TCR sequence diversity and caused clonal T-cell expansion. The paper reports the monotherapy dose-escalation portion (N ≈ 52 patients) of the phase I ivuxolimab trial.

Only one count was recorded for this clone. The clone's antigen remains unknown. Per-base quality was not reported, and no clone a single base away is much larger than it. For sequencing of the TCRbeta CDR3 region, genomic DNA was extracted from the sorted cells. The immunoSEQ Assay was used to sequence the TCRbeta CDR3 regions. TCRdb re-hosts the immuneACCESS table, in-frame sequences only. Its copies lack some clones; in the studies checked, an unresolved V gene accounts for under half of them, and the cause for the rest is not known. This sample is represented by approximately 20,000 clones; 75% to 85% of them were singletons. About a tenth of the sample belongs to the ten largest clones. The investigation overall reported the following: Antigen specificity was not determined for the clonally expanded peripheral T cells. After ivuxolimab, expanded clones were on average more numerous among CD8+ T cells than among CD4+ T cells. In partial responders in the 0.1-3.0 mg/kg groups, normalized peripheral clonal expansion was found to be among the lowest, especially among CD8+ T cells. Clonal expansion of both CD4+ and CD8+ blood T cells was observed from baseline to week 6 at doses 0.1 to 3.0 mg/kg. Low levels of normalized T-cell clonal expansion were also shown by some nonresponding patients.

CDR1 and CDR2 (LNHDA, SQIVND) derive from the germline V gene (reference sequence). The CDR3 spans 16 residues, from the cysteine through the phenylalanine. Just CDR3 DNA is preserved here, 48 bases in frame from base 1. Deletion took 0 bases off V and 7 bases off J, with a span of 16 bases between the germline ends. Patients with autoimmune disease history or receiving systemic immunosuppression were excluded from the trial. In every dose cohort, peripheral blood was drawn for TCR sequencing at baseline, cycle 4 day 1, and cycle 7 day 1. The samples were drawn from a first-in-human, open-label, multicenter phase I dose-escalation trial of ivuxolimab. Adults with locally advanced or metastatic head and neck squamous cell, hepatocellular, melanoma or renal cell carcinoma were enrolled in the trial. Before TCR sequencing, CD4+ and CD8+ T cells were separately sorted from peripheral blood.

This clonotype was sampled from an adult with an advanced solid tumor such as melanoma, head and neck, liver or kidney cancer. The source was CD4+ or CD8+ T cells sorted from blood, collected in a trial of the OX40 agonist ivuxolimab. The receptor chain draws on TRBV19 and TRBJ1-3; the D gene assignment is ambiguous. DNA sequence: TGTGCCAGTAGTATAGATGTGTCTTCGGGTGGCAACACCATATATTTT. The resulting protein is CASSIDVSSGGNTIYF.